Included here is one T cell receptor (beta chain) sequence, with context. The data derive from a study of cytomegalovirus exposure and HLA in healthy donors. The PCR ran on 60 Vbeta and 13 Jbeta primers. TCRdb's copy holds only in-frame clones and misses some; the assay was immunoSEQ multiplex PCR. The data show roughly 100,000 clones, roughly 80% seen once. This CDR3 is 14 amino acids long. Trimming stripped 3 bases from V and 7 bases from J, with 13 bases between. In germline, CDR1 is MDHEN, CDR2 SYDVKM. The chain recombines TRBV28 with TRBJ2-1; D is possibly TRBD1 (6 bases). The sample taken for sequencing was PBMCs. This TCR came from a man aged 45-60 years in good health and CMV-seronegative. In DNA, the CDR3 is TGTGCCAGCAGTTTCAGGGGACGGAGAAATGAGCAGTTCTTC. Protein: CASSFRGRRNEQFF. Using reference TRBV28 and TRBJ2-1 for the parts outside the CDR3, the full variable domain is DVKVTQSSRYLVKRTGEKVFLECVQDMDHENMFWYRQDPGLGLRLIYFSYDVKMKEKGDIPEGYSVSREKKERFSLILESASTNQTSMYLCASSFRGRRNEQFFGPGTRLTVL.